This T cell receptor beta chain was sequenced for a study of blood T cell repertoires in COVID-19. At the level of the study: Sites in the United States, Italy and Spain provided acute and convalescent COVID-19 samples. PBMCs, B-cell-depleted T cells, or T cells provided the cDNA or gDNA that made up the material.

Original processing methods: Reference gene primers were amplified, and this amplification served to estimate nucleated cell counts. Profiling relied on immunoSEQ multiplex PCR, and the TCRdb table lists in-frame clones only, not all of them. Clonal size and the V and J genes are those of that table, whereas D and trimming came from the DNA. The sample holds about 330,000 clones; around 80% are singletons and the top ten take about 1.2%. This CDR3 comprises 14 residues. Germline V gives CDR1 MNHEY, CDR2 SVGAGI. With 4 bases removed from V and 2 bases from J, the gap between germline ends came to 11 bases.

The clonotype originates from a woman in her forties or fifties with acute or convalescent COVID-19. Material: peripheral blood. The V gene is TRBV6-5, the J gene TRBJ1-2, with unresolved D. The CDR3 sequence is CASSFGRGNYGYTF. The DNA for the CDR3 is TGTGCCAGCAGTTTTGGCCGCGGCAACTATGGCTACACCTTC.